This note documents a single TCR beta chain sequence. Patients had to be free of confetti depigmentation, indicating active vitiligo. The sample is drawn from a study of resident and recirculating memory T cells in vitiligo. Measured with immunoSEQ multiplex PCR; TCRdb has only the in-frame clones, and not every one. The data show 39,000 or so clones, about 90% seen once. The CDR3 is 13 residues long. V gave up 2 bases and J gave up 7 bases, with 12 bases separating them. The germline gives CDR1 SGHTA, CDR2 FQGTGA. This chain connects TRBV7-3 to TRBJ2-7, with D possibly being TRBD2 (5 bases). The sample was blood. The receptor comes from a male donor with vitiligo. The CDR3 sequence: CASSLVIEGEQYF. In DNA form, the CDR3 reads TGTGCCAGCAGCTTAGTGATTGAGGGTGAGCAGTACTTC.